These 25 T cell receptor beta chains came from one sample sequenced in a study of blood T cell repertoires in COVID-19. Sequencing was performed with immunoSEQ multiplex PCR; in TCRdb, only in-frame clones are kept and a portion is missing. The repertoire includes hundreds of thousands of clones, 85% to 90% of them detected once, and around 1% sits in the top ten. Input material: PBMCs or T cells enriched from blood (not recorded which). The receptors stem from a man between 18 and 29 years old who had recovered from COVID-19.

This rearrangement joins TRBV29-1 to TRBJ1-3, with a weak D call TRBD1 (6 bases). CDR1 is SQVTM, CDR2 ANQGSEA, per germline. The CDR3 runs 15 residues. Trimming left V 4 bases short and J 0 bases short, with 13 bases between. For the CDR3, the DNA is TGCAGCGTTGGCTCAGGACAGTCCTCTGGAAACACCATATATTTT. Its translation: CSVGSGQSSGNTIYF.

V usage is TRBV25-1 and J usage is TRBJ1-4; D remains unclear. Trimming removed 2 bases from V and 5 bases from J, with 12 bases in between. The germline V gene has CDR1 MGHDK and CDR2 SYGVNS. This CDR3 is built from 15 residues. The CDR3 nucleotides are TGTGCCAGCAGTGAAGAGGCAAAATTCAATGAAAAACTGTTTTTT. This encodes CASSEEAKFNEKLFF.

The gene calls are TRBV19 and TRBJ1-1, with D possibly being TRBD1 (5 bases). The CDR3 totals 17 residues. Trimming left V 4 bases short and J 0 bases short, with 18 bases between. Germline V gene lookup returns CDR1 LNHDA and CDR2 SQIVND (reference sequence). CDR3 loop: CASSTGLGGVLNTEAFF. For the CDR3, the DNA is TGTGCCAGTAGTACCGGTCTGGGAGGGGTGTTGAACACTGAAGCTTTCTTT.

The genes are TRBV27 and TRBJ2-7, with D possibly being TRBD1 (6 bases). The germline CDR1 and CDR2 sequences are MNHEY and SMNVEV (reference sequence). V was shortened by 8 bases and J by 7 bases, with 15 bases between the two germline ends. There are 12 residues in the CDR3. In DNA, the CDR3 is TGTGCCAGCCAAACAGGGTTGCGAGAGCAGTACTTC. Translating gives CASQTGLREQYF.

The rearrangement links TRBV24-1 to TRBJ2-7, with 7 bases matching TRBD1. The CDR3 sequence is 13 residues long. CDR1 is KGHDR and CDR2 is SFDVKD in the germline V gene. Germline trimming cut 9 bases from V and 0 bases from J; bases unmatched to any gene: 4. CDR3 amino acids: CATGTASSYEQYF. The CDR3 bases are TGTGCCACCGGGACAGCAAGCTCCTACGAGCAGTACTTC.

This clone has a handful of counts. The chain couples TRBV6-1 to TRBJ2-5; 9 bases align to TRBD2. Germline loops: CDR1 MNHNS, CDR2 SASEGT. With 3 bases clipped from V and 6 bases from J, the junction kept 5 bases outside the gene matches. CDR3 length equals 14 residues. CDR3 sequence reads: CASSEGLAQKTQYF. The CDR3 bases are TGTGCCAGCAGTGAGGGACTAGCTCAGAAGACCCAGTACTTC.

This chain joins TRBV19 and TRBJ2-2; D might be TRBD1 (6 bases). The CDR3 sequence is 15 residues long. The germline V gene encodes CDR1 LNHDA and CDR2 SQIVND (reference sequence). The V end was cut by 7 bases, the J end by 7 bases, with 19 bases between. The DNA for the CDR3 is TGTGCCAGTATAAGTAGGGACACTCTTTTCGGGGAGCTGTTTTTT. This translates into CASISRDTLFGELFF.

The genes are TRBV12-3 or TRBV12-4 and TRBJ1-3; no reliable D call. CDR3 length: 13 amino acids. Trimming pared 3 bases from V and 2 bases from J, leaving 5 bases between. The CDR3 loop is CASSLRAGNTIYF. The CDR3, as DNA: TGTGCCAGCAGTTTGAGGGCTGGAAACACCATATATTTT.

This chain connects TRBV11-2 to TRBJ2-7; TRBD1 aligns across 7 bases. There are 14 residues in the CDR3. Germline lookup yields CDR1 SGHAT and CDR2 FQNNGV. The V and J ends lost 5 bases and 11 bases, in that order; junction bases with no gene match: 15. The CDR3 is CASSPTTGPFEKYF. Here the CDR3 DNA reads TGTGCCAGCAGCCCAACGACAGGGCCATTTGAGAAGTACTTC.

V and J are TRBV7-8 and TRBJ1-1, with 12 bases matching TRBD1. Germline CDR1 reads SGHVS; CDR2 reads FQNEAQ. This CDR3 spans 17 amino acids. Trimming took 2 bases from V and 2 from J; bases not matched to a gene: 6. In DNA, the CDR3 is TGTGCCAGCAGCTTAAACCGGGACAGGGGGCGAAACACTGAAGCTTTCTTT. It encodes CASSLNRDRGRNTEAFF.

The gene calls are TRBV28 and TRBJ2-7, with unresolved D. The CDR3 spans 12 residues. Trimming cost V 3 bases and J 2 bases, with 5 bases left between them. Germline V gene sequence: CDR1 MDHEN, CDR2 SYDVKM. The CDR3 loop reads CASSFVTYEQYF. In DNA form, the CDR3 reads TGTGCCAGCAGTTTCGTAACCTACGAGCAGTACTTC.

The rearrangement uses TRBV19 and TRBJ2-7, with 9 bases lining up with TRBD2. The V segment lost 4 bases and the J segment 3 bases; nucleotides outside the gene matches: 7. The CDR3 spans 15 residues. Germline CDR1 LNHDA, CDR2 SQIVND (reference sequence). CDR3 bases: TGTGCCAGTAGTAGGGCGGGACTAGCAATCTACGAGCAGTACTTC. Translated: CASSRAGLAIYEQYF.

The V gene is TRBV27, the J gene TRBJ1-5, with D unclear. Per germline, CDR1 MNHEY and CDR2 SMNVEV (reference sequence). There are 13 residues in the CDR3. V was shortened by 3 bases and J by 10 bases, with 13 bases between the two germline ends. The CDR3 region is CASSFIGQNPQHF. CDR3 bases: TGTGCCAGCAGTTTTATCGGTCAAAACCCCCAGCATTTT.

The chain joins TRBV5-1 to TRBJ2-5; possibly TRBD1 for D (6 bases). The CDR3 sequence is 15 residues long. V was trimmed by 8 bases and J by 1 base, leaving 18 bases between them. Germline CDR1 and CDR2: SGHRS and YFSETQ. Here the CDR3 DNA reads TGCGCCAGTGGGTCAGGGGCCACACTCCAAGAGACCCAGTACTTC. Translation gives CASGSGATLQETQYF.

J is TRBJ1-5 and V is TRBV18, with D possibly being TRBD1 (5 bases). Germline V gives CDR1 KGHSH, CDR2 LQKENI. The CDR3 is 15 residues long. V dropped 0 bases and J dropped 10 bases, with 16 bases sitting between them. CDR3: CASSPPGLTSGPQHF. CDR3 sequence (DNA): TGTGCCAGCTCACCACCGGGACTGACCTCGGGACCCCAGCATTTT.

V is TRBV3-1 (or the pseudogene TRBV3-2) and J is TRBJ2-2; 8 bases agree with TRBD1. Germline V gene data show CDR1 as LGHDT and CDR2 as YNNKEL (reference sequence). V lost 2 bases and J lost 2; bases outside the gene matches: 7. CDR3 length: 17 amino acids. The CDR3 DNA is TGTGCCAGCAGCCAACCTACAGGGGGAGCCAACACCGGGGAGCTGTTTTTT. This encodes CASSQPTGGANTGELFF.

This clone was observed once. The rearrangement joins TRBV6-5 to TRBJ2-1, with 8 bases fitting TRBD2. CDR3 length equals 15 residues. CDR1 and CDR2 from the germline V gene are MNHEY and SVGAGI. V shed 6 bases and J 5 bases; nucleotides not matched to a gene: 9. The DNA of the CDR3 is TGTGCCAGCAGCCTCGGGACTAGTCCTCACAATGAGCAGTTCTTC. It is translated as CASSLGTSPHNEQFF.

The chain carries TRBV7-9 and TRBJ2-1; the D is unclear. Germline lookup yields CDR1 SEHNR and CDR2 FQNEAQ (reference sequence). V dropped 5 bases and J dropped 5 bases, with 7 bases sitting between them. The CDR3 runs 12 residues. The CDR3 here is CASSRGNNEQFF. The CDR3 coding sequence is TGTGCCAGCAGCCGAGGAAACAATGAGCAGTTCTTC.

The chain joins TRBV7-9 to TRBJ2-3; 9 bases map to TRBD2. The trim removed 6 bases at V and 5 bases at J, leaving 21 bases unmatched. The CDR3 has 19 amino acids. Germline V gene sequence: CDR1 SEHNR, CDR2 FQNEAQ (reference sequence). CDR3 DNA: TGTGCCAGCAGTACCCCTCGGGACCGTACGCGGGGGGGCCGAGATACGCAGTATTTT. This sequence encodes CASSTPRDRTRGGRDTQYF.

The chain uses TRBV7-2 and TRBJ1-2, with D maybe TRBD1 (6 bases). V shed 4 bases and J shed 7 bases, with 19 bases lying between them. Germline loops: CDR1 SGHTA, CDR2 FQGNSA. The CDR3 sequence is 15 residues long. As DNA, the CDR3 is TGTGCCAGCAGCTGGAAAGGGGTCCAGGGGTCTGGCTACACCTTC. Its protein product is CASSWKGVQGSGYTF.

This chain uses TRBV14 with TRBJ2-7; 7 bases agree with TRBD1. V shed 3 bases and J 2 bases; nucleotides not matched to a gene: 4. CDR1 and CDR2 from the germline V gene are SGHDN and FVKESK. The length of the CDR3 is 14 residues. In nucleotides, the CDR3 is TGTGCCAGCAGCCACGGGCAGGGGGCCTACGAGCAGTACTTC. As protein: CASSHGQGAYEQYF.

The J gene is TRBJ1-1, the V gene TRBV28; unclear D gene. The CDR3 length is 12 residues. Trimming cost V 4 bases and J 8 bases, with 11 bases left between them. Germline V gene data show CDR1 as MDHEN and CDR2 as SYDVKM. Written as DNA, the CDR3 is TGTGCCAGCAGTTATAATTACAGAGAAGCTTTCTTT. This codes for CASSYNYREAFF.

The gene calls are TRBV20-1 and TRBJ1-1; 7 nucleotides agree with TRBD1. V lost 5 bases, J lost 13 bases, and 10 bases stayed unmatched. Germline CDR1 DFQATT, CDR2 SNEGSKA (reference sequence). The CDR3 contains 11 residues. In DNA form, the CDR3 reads TGCAGTGCTCCGACAGGGCAAATAGGTTTCTTT. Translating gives CSAPTGQIGFF.

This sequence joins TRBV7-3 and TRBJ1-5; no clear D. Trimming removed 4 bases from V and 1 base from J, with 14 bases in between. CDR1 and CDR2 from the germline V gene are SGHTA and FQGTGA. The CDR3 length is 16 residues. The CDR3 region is CASSSGSGRSNQPQHF. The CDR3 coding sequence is TGTGCCAGCAGCTCCGGGTCGGGAAGAAGCAATCAGCCCCAGCATTTT.

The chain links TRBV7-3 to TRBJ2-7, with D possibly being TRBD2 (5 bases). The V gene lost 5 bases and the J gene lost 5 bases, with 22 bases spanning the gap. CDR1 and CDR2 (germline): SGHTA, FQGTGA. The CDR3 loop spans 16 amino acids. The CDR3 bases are TGTGCCAGCAGCCCACTGGGTCGAGGGAGTCTGAACGAGCAGTACTTC. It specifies CASSPLGRGSLNEQYF.